The 10 T cell receptor beta chains in this list originate from one sample, sequenced in a study of T cell repertoires in cytomegalovirus infection. Using its own MiXCR run on the reads, TCRdb lists one record per CDR3 protein. The sample lists about 330,000 distinct CDR3 sequences; more than 8% were seen once. Source material: PBMCs. These receptors all come from a human donor in good health (CMV status not recorded). Some clones in this sample may be carry-over from other donors' samples.

In this sample, this clonotype turned up many times. J is TRBJ2-2 and V is TRBV7-2, with D tentatively TRBD1 (6 bases). Germline V gives CDR1 SGHTA, CDR2 FQGNSA. V was clipped by 1 base and J by 0 bases, with 12 bases between them. This CDR3 spans 17 amino acids. The CDR3 nucleotides read TGTGCCAGCAGCTTAGGGCCCAGGGGAGCGAACACCGGGGAGCTGTTTTTT. This sequence encodes CASSLGPRGANTGELFF.

This clonotype was recorded at least ten times. DNA for the CDR3: TGTGCCACCAGCAGAGATTTAGTGGACGGCACTGAAGCTTTCTTT. Its translation: CATSRDLVDGTEAFF. The chain combines TRBV15 with TRBJ1-1; D remains unclear. Between the trimmed V and J ends, which lost 0 bases and 4 bases, there was a span of 12 bases. The length of the CDR3 is 15 residues. From germline, CDR1 is LNHNV and CDR2 YYDKDF (reference sequence). Looking up the rest from reference TRBV15 and TRBJ1-1 gives the full variable domain: DAMVIQNPRYQVTQFGKPVTLSCSQTLNHNVMYWYQQKSSQAPKLLFHYYDKDFNNEADTPDNFQSRRPNTSFCFLDIRSPGLGDTAMYLCATSRDLVDGTEAFFGQGTRLTVV.

This clonotype was observed many times. This rearrangement joins TRBV28 to TRBJ2-1; a weak D match, TRBD2 (6 bases). This CDR3 is 15 amino acids long. Between the trimmed V and J ends, which lost 8 bases and 0 bases, there was a span of 14 bases. Germline V gene data show CDR1 as MDHEN and CDR2 as SYDVKM. The CDR3 spells CASRSSAYSYNEQFF. CDR3 DNA: TGTGCCAGCCGTTCTAGCGCGTACTCCTACAATGAGCAGTTCTTC. The full variable domain, its missing parts supplied by reference TRBV28 and TRBJ2-1, is DVKVTQSSRYLVKRTGEKVFLECVQDMDHENMFWYRQDPGLGLRLIYFSYDVKMKEKGDIPEGYSVSREKKERFSLILESASTNQTSMYLCASRSSAYSYNEQFFGPGTRLTVL.

This clonotype was seen many times. This rearrangement joins TRBV7-2 to TRBJ2-7; 9 nucleotides line up with TRBD2. The CDR3 has 13 amino acids. Germline V gives CDR1 SGHTA, CDR2 FQGNSA. Losses at the gene ends were 5 bases for V and 4 bases for J; bases not matched to a gene: 3. CDR3 loop: CASSAGLAYEQYF. In nucleotides, the CDR3 is TGTGCCAGCAGCGCAGGACTAGCGTACGAGCAGTACTTC.

In its sample, this clonotype was seen many times. This chain links TRBV14 with TRBJ1-2, with D tentatively TRBD1 (6 bases). The CDR3 length is 17 residues. Germline V gene data show CDR1 as SGHDN and CDR2 as FVKESK. With 0 bases removed from V and 0 bases from J, the gap between germline ends came to 14 bases. CDR3 amino acids: CASSQDFWDTSNYGYTF. The DNA for the CDR3 is TGTGCCAGCAGCCAAGATTTTTGGGACACCTCTAACTATGGCTACACCTTC.

This clonotype was observed a handful of times. This rearrangement joins TRBV7-2 to TRBJ1-5; no clear D. V was shortened by 2 bases and J by 10 bases, with 9 bases between the two germline ends. There are 12 residues in the CDR3. Germline CDR1 and CDR2: SGHTA and FQGNSA. CDR3 nucleotide sequence: TGTGCCAGCAGCTTAAGGGCGGGTCCCCAGCATTTT. This encodes CASSLRAGPQHF.

This clonotype was found many times. The chain recombines TRBV7-8 with TRBJ1-5, with D perhaps matching TRBD1 (5 bases). This CDR3 comprises 14 residues. Germline V lookup: CDR1 SGHVS, CDR2 FQNEAQ. The V end was cut by 2 bases, the J end by 5 bases, with 10 bases between. CDR3 nucleotide sequence: TGTGCCAGCAGCTTATCAGGGAGGTATCAGCCCCAGCATTTT. Amino acids: CASSLSGRYQPQHF.

This clonotype was counted between two and nine times. This sequence joins TRBV15 and TRBJ1-5; no firm D call. Germline V lookup: CDR1 LNHNV, CDR2 YYDKDF (reference sequence). V lost 3 bases and J lost 0, with 9 bases in between. This CDR3 comprises 15 residues. CDR3 DNA sequence: TGTGCCACCAGCAGCACAGATAATAGCAATCAGCCCCAGCATTTT. Protein sequence: CATSSTDNSNQPQHF.

J is TRBJ2-7 and V is TRBV9; TRBD1 might be the D (6 bases). The CDR3 extends over 14 amino acids. From germline, CDR1 is SGDLS and CDR2 YYNGEE. V was pared by 4 bases and J by 2 bases, with 13 bases between. This CDR3 reads CASSPLDSPYEQYF. The CDR3 DNA follows: TGTGCCAGCAGCCCGTTGGACAGTCCCTACGAGCAGTACTTC.

This clonotype was seen only a few times. J is TRBJ1-1 and V is TRBV7-2, with 9 bases identical to TRBD1. V lost 1 base to trimming and J lost 8 bases; unmatched junction nucleotides: 2. Germline CDR1 is SGHTA and CDR2 is FQGNSA. The CDR3 covers 13 residues. The CDR3 region is CASSLDRGREAFF. As DNA, the CDR3 is TGTGCCAGCAGCTTAGACAGGGGGCGCGAAGCTTTCTTT. Based on the CDR3 plus reference TRBV7-2 and TRBJ1-1, the full variable domain is GAGVSQSPSNKVTEKGKDVELRCDPISGHTALYWYRQSLGQGLEFLIYFQGNSAPDKSGLPSDRFSAERTGGSVSTLTIQRTQQEDSAVYLCASSLDRGREAFFGQGTRLTVV.